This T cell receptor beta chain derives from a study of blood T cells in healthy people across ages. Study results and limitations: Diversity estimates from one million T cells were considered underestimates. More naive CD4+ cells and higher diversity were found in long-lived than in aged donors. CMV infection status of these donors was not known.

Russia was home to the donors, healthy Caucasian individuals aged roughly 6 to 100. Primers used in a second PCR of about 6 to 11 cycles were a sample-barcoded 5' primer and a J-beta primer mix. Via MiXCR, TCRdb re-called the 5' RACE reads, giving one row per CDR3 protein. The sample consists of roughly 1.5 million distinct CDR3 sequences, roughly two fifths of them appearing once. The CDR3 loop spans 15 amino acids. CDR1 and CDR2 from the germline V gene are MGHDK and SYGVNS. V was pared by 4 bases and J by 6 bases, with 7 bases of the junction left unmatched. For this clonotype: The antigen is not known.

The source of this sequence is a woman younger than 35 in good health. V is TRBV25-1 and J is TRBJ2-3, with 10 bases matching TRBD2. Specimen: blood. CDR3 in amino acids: CASSAAGGPGDTQYF. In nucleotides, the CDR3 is TGTGCCAGCAGTGCAGCGGGGGGGCCAGGGGATACGCAGTATTTT. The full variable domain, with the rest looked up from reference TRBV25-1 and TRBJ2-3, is EADIYQTPRYLVIGTGKKITLECSQTMGHDKMYWYQQDPGMELHLIHYSYGVNSTEKGDLSSESTVSRIRTEHFPLTLESARPSHTSQYLCASSAAGGPGDTQYFGPGTRLTVL.